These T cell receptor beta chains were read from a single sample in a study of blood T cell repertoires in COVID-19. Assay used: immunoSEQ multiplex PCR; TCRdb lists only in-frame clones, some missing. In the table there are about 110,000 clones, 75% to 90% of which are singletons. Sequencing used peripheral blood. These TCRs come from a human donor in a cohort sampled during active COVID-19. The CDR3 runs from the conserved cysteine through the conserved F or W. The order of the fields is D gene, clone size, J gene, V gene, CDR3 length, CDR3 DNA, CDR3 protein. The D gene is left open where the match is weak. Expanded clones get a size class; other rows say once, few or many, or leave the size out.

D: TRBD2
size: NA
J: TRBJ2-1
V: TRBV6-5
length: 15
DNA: TGTGCCAGCAGTTTAGCGGGAGCTGCTTGGGGTGAGCAGTTCTTC
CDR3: CASSLAGAAWGEQFF

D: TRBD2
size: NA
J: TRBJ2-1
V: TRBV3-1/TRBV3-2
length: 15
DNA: TGTGCCAGCAGCAGGACTAGCGGGACCAAGAATGAGCAGTTCTTC
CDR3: CASSRTSGTKNEQFF

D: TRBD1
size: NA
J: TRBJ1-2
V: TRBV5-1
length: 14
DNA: TGCGCCAGCAGCGACAGGGGAGTAGTAGATGGCTACACCTTC
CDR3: CASSDRGVVDGYTF

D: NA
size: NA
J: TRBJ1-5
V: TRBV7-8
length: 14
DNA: TGTGCCAGCAGCTTACCGGCAGGGAGGTATCCCCAGCATTTT
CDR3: CASSLPAGRYPQHF

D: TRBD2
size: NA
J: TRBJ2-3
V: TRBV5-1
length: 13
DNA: TGCGCCAGCACGGGAGGGGGCACAGATACGCAGTATTTT
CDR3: CASTGGGTDTQYF

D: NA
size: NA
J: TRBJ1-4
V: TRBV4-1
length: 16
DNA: TGCGCCAGCAGCCAAGGTCTGCAGGCATTCAATGAAAAACTGTTTTTT
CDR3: CASSQGLQAFNEKLFF

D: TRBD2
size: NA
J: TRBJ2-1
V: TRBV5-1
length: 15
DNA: TGCGCCAGCAGCTTGGCCAGGCGGGAGATGAATGAGCAGTTCTTC
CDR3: CASSLARREMNEQFF

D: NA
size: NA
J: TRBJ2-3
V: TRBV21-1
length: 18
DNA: TGTGCCAGCACCCCTGGGCTAGCGGGGGGCCTAAGCACAGATACGCAGTATTTT
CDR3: CASTPGLAGGLSTDTQYF

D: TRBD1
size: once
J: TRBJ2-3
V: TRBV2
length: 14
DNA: TGTGCCAGCAGTCTAGGTAGGACAGGGAGTACGCAGTATTTT
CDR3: CASSLGRTGSTQYF

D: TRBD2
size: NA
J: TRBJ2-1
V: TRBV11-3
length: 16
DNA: TGTGCCAGCACCCTAGGAGTAGCGGGGGGTCAGAATGAGCAGTTCTTC
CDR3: CASTLGVAGGQNEQFF

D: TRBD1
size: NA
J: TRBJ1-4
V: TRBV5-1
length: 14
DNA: TGCGCCAGCAGCAACAGGGGGAATGGTGAAAAACTGTTTTTT
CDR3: CASSNRGNGEKLFF

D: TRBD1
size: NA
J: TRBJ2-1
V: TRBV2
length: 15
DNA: TGTGCCAGCAGTAAGGACAGGGGGGGCTACAATGAGCAGTTCTTC
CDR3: CASSKDRGGYNEQFF

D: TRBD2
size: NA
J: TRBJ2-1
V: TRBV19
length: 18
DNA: TGTGCCAGTAGTATTTGGCGGGAGACTATCACATACTACAATGAGCAGTTCTTC
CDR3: CASSIWRETITYYNEQFF

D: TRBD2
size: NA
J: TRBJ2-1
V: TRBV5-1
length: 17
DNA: TGCGCCAGCAGCCACGGACTAGCGGGAGCCCCCTACAATGAGCAGTTCTTC
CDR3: CASSHGLAGAPYNEQFF

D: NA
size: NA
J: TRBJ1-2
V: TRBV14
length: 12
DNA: TGTGCCAGCAGCCCCCCCCGCGAAGGCTACACCTTC
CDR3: CASSPPREGYTF

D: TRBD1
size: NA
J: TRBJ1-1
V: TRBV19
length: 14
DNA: TGTGCCGCCCGGGACAGGGGTATACACACTGAAGCTTTCTTT
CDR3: CAARDRGIHTEAFF

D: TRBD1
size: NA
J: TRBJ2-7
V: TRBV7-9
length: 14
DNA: TGTGCCAGCAGCCACGTCGACAGGGGCTACGAGCAGTACTTC
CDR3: CASSHVDRGYEQYF

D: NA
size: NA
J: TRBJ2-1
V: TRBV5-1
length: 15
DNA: TGCGCCAGCAGCTTATCTAGGAGCTCCTACAATGAGCAGTTCTTC
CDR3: CASSLSRSSYNEQFF

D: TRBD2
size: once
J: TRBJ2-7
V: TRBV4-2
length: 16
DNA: TGTGCCACCAGCCAAGATTCCGGGGGGGGGCGCATCGAGCAGTACTTC
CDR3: CATSQDSGGGRIEQYF

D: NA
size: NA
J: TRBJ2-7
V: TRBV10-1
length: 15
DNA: TGCGCCAACCCACTGCCCCGGGACACCGCCTACGAGCAGTACTTC
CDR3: CANPLPRDTAYEQYF

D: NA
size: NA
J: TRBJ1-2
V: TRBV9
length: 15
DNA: TGTGCCAGCAGCTCCCCCCTGGGCCCTAACTATGGCTACACCTTC
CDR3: CASSSPLGPNYGYTF

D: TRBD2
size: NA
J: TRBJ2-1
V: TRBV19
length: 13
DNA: TGTGCCAGTACTAGCGGGACCTACAATGAGCAGTTCTTC
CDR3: CASTSGTYNEQFF

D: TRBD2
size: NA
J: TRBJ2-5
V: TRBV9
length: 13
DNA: TGTGCCAGCAGCGTAGGGCGGGAGGGGACCCAGTACTTC
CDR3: CASSVGREGTQYF

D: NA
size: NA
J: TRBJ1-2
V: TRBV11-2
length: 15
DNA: TGTGCCAGCAGCTTGGGTAGGGAGGGAAACTATGGCTACACCTTC
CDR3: CASSLGREGNYGYTF

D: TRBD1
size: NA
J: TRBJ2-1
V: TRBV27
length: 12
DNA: TGTGCCAGCAGTCGGGACAGTCGATCCCAGTTCTTC
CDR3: CASSRDSRSQFF

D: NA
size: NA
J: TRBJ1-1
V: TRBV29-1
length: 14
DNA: TGCAGCGTTGTTTCGGGGTCCTTGAACACTGAAGCTTTCTTT
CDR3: CSVVSGSLNTEAFF

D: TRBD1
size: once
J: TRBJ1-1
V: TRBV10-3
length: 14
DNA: TGTGCCATCACCCAGGACAGGGCGCGGACTGAAGCTTTCTTT
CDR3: CAITQDRARTEAFF

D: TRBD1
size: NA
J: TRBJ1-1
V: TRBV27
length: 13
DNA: TGTGCCAGCAGAAAGGACAGGGTTACTGAAGCTTTCTTT
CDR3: CASRKDRVTEAFF

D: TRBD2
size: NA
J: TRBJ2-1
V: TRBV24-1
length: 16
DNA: TGTGCCACCAGTGAAGCTAGCGGGACAACCTACAATGAGCAGTTCTTC
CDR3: CATSEASGTTYNEQFF

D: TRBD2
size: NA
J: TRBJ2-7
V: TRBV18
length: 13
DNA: TGTGCCAGCTCCCCCGGGACTAGCGCTGAGCAGTACTTC
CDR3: CASSPGTSAEQYF

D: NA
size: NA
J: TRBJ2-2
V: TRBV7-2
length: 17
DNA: TGTGCCAGCAGCTTAGCGGCCAGGGCTGCGAACACCGGGGAGCTGTTTTTT
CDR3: CASSLAARAANTGELFF

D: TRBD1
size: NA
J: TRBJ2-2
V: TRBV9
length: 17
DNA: TGTGCCAGCAGCCCCTCCAGGGGGTTGGTTGGCACCGGGGAGCTGTTTTTT
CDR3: CASSPSRGLVGTGELFF

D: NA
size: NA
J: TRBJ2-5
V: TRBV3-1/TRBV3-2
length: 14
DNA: TGTGCCAGCAGCCAAGTGGACAGACGAGAGACCCAGTACTTC
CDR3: CASSQVDRRETQYF

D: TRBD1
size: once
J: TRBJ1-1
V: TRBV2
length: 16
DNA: TGTGCCAGCAGATACCGTCCTATCACAGGGGGCACTGAAGCTTTCTTT
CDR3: CASRYRPITGGTEAFF

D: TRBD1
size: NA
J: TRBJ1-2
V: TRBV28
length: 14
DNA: TGTGCCAGCAGCCTTGGGACAGGGGGTATTTACTACACCTTC
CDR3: CASSLGTGGIYYTF

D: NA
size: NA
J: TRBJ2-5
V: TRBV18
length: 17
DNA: TGTGCCAGCTCACCCCTGTTAGCGACGGCGACTGGGGAGACCCAGTACTTC
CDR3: CASSPLLATATGETQYF

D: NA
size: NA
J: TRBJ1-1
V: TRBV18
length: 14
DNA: TGTGCCAGCTCACCGCTACAGGGAAACACTGAAGCTTTCTTT
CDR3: CASSPLQGNTEAFF

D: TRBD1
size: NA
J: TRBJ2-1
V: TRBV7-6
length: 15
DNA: TGTGCCAGCAGCCAGAGACAGGGCCGGCAGAATGAGCAGTTCTTC
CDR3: CASSQRQGRQNEQFF

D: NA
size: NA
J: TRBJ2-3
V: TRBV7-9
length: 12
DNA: TGTGCCAGCAGTCCGGGGTGGGATACGCAGTATTTT
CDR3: CASSPGWDTQYF

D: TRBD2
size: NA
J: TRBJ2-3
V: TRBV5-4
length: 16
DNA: TGTGCCAGCAGCTTGTGGGGACTAGCGCACACAGATACGCAGTATTTT
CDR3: CASSLWGLAHTDTQYF

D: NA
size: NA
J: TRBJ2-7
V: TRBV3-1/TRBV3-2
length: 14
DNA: TGTGCCAGCAGCCCCGGGAGTAGCTCCTACGAGCAGTACTTC
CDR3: CASSPGSSSYEQYF

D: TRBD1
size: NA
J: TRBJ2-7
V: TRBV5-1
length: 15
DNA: TGCCCACTCGTTTACCGGGACAGGGAGGCCTACGAGCAGTACTTC
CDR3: CPLVYRDREAYEQYF